The present TCR beta chain was sequenced within a study of T-cell reconstitution after alpha-beta-depleted transplantation in children. Ten or more counts support this clonotype. The target antigen is unknown. The ends were cut back, 6 bases at V and 4 bases at J, with 18 bases in the middle. The CDR3 contains 15 residues. Germline lookup yields CDR1 MDHEN and CDR2 SYDVKM. Preparation of the TCRbeta library was carried out with unique molecular identifiers. MiXCR, applied by TCRdb to the PCR reads, yields one record per CDR3 protein. The sample has about 70,000 distinct CDR3 sequences, approximately 10% seen once. General study results and limits: T-cell counts and diversity at one year post-transplant came mainly from newly produced T cells. After transplant, at about two months, alpha-beta T cells were reportedly derived from several hundred expanded graft clones. There were some patients whose high TCRbeta diversity at day 60 came from surviving recipient T cells and thymic progenitors.

Source: PBMCs, taken before TCRalphabeta/CD19-depleted stem cell transplant. The receptor was isolated from a boy aged 5 to 17 with acute myeloid leukemia, due to receive a stem cell transplant. The J gene is TRBJ1-1, the V gene TRBV28, with no clear D. The CDR3: CASRNPRGLGTEAFF. For the CDR3, the DNA is TGTGCCAGCAGAAACCCGAGAGGGTTAGGCACTGAAGCTTTCTTT.